These 16 T cell receptor beta chains share one sample of origin, sequenced in a study of T-cell memory formation after mild COVID-19. TCRdb called the 5' RACE reads again in MiXCR, with one record for every CDR3 protein. The sample records approximately 560,000 distinct CDR3 sequences, roughly 17% being singletons. Sequenced input: PBMCs or a T cell subset sorted from them (not recorded which). These receptors were obtained from an adult woman who had mild COVID-19 (a few samples of this study predate the infection). Cell type and time point are not known.

In its sample, this clonotype was seen a few times. The chain employs TRBV2 and TRBJ1-1; the D is unclear. The CDR3 consists of 13 residues. The germline V gene has CDR1 SNHLY and CDR2 FYNNEI. Trimming cost V 5 bases and J 1 base, with 8 bases left between them. The CDR3 DNA is TGTGCCAGCAGTACCAATGCGAACACTGAAGCTTTCTTT. Residues: CASSTNANTEAFF.

This clonotype was found a few times. The chain couples TRBV2 to TRBJ1-1; weak D call: TRBD1 (5 bases). The ends were cut back, 6 bases at V and 6 bases at J, with 20 bases in the middle. Germline lookup yields CDR1 SNHLY and CDR2 FYNNEI. CDR3 length: 15 amino acids. CDR3 in amino acids: CASRGPKAPRAEAFF. DNA of the CDR3: TGTGCCAGCAGGGGACCGAAGGCCCCGCGGGCTGAAGCTTTCTTT.

This clonotype was detected only once. This may arise from a read error, as a much more abundant clone is one base away. The V and J genes are TRBV5-1 and TRBJ2-7; the D is unclear. Germline CDR1 and CDR2: SGHRS and YFSETQ. This CDR3 has 14 residues. The CDR3 here is CDSSLGWTGDEQYF. The CDR3 DNA sequence: TGCGACAGCAGCTTGGGATGGACCGGAGACGAGCAGTACTTC.

This chain links TRBV4-3 with TRBJ1-1; D is ambiguous. This CDR3 contains 17 residues. Germline V CDR1 and CDR2: LGHNA, YSLEER. Trimming stripped 5 bases from V and 6 bases from J, with 25 bases between. The CDR3 sequence: CASSGSRVLSATAEAFF. The CDR3 region has the DNA TGCGCCAGCAGCGGGTCGAGGGTATTAAGTGCGACCGCTGAAGCTTTCTTT.

This clonotype occurred a few times. The CDR3 region is CASCPTAFQETQYF. CDR3 coding DNA: TGTGCCAGCTGCCCGACAGCATTCCAAGAGACCCAGTACTTC. The genes are TRBV6-6 and TRBJ2-5; tentative D call: TRBD1 (5 bases). CDR1 is MNHNY, CDR2 SVGAGI, per germline (reference sequence). The CDR3 runs to 14 residues. Trimming took 8 bases from V and 1 from J, leaving 14 bases between them.

This clonotype was counted many times. The rearrangement joins TRBV12-3 or TRBV12-4 to TRBJ1-2; TRBD1 matches 9 bases. This CDR3 has 13 residues. The ends lost 5 bases at V and 6 bases at J; junction bases unmatched: 4. CDR3 nucleotide sequence: TGTGCCAGCAGTGCCGGGACAGGGAATGGCTACACCTTC. Translating gives CASSAGTGNGYTF.

This clonotype was picked up a small number of times. As DNA, the CDR3 is TGTGCCAGTTCGCGGACAAATTCACCCCTCCACTTT. This gives the protein CASSRTNSPLHF. V is TRBV6-2 or TRBV6-3 and J is TRBJ1-6; tentative D call: TRBD1 (5 bases). CDR1 is MNHEY and CDR2 is SVGEGT in the germline V gene. V lost 9 bases to trimming and J lost 7 bases, with 10 bases between them. The CDR3 covers 12 residues.

This clonotype showed up just a few times. The CDR3 sequence: CASSLASTVTTEAFF. The CDR3 coding sequence is TGTGCCAGCAGCTTAGCTTCGACGGTCACCACTGAAGCTTTCTTT. J is TRBJ1-1 and V is TRBV7-2; unclear D gene. V gave up 0 bases and J gave up 4 bases, with 12 bases separating them. Germline CDR1 reads SGHTA; CDR2 reads FQGNSA. This CDR3 spans 15 amino acids. Using reference TRBV7-2 and TRBJ1-1 for the parts outside the CDR3, the full variable domain is GAGVSQSPSNKVTEKGKDVELRCDPISGHTALYWYRQSLGQGLEFLIYFQGNSAPDKSGLPSDRFSAERTGGSVSTLTIQRTQQEDSAVYLCASSLASTVTTEAFFGQGTRLTVV.

This clonotype was counted ten times or more. This chain connects TRBV30 to TRBJ1-3, with TRBD1 matching 7 bases. CDR1 is GTSNPN and CDR2 is SVGIG in the germline V gene (reference sequence). Trimming removed 3 bases from V and 3 bases from J; junction bases left unmatched: 11. This CDR3 contains 16 residues. DNA for the CDR3: TGTGCCTGGAGGCTCAACAGGGGATATGGTGGAAACACCATATATTTT. Its translation: CAWRLNRGYGGNTIYF.

V usage is TRBV19 and J usage is TRBJ2-5; TRBD1 matches at 8 bases. The CDR3 totals 15 residues. Germline lookup yields CDR1 LNHDA and CDR2 SQIVND (reference sequence). Germline trimming cut 3 bases from V and 3 bases from J; bases unmatched to any gene: 6. The CDR3 here is CASSIRPGGKETQYF. The CDR3 DNA is TGTGCCAGTAGTATTCGTCCAGGGGGCAAAGAGACCCAGTACTTC. Complete variable domain (other parts from reference TRBV19 and TRBJ2-5): DGGITQSPKYLFRKEGQNVTLSCEQNLNHDAMYWYRQDPGQGLRLIYYSQIVNDFQKGDIAEGYSVSREKKESFPLTVTSAQKNPTAFYLCASSIRPGGKETQYFGPGTRLLVL.

This clonotype was seen only a few times. J is TRBJ2-7 and V is TRBV20-1; D is possibly TRBD1 (5 bases). Looked up from germline, CDR1 is DFQATT and CDR2 is SNEGSKA (reference sequence). V was clipped by 1 base and J by 2 bases, with 9 bases between them. The CDR3 totals 13 residues. CDR3 in amino acids: CSARVDRAYEQYF. The CDR3 DNA reads TGCAGTGCTAGAGTCGACAGAGCCTACGAGCAGTACTTC.

The CDR3 region is CAWKEEGTGDSEQFF. Written as DNA, the CDR3 is TGTGCCTGGAAGGAGGAGGGGACAGGGGACAGTGAGCAGTTCTTC. V and J are TRBV30 and TRBJ2-1; 10 bases align to TRBD1. CDR3 size: 15 residues. The germline V gene encodes CDR1 GTSNPN and CDR2 SVGIG (reference sequence). The junction had 12 bases not matched to a gene; V was cut back by 4 bases and J by 9 bases.

The rearrangement uses TRBV4-1 and TRBJ2-1; no firm D call. CDR3 length: 18 amino acids. V lost 4 bases to trimming and J lost 0 bases, with 19 bases between them. Germline lookup yields CDR1 MGHRA and CDR2 YSYEKL. CDR3 bases: TGCGCCAGCAGCCGGCAGGTGTCAGTGGGAAGCTCCTACAATGAGCAGTTCTTC. Translation gives CASSRQVSVGSSYNEQFF.

J is TRBJ1-6 and V is TRBV5-1, with a tentative D call TRBD1 (6 bases). The germline gives CDR1 SGHRS, CDR2 YFSETQ. There are 16 residues in the CDR3. Between the trimmed V and J ends, which lost 4 bases and 7 bases, there was a span of 18 bases. The CDR3 DNA is TGCGCCAGCAGCCTCGCGGGGGGCGCGGTAAATTCACCCCTCCACTTT. It yields the protein CASSLAGGAVNSPLHF.

This clonotype was found many times. CDR3 nucleotide sequence: TGCGCCAGCAGTCCCAAGGCGAGGAATGAGCAGTTCTTC. Protein product: CASSPKARNEQFF. This chain links TRBV4-1 with TRBJ2-1, with unresolved D. Germline V gene lookup returns CDR1 MGHRA and CDR2 YSYEKL. The CDR3 runs to 13 residues. Trimming cost V 6 bases and J 7 bases, with 13 bases left between them.

The chain carries TRBV20-1 and TRBJ2-1; unclear D gene. This CDR3 spans 14 amino acids. The germline V gene has CDR1 DFQATT and CDR2 SNEGSKA (reference sequence). Trimming stripped 3 bases from V and 7 bases from J, with 16 bases between. This CDR3 is CSARGTLHGNEQFF. CDR3 in DNA: TGCAGTGCTAGGGGCACCCTCCATGGGAATGAGCAGTTCTTC.